This T cell receptor beta chain stems from a study of T cells in localized non-small cell lung cancer. Study findings and constraints: Higher blood T cell density went with longer overall survival. Uninvolved adjacent lung had higher T cell clonality than tumor and all other tissues. Paired adjacent lung recovered a median approximately 62 of the top 100 tumor clones.

As regards this clone: Antigen unknown.

Trimming pared 10 bases from V and 3 bases from J, leaving 34 bases between. In germline, CDR1 is MDHEN, CDR2 SYDVKM. CDR3 length equals 19 residues. The repertoire was sequenced with immunoSEQ multiplex PCR; TCRdb's copy has only in-frame clones and lacks some. The sample holds just over 15,000 clones, around 87% seen once. The TCR comes from a male donor aged 60 or over with stage II lung adenocarcinoma. Sequenced material: peripheral blood mononuclear cells, taken before any cancer treatment. V usage is TRBV28 and J usage is TRBJ2-7; D tentatively reads TRBD1 or TRBD2 (6 bases each). CDR3: CATLPPRGDGPLDFYEQYF. The CDR3 bases are TGTGCCACCCTCCCCCCTAGGGGGGATGGCCCCTTGGATTTCTACGAGCAGTACTTC. The variable domain in full, with the rest retrieved from reference TRBV28 and TRBJ2-7, is DVKVTQSSRYLVKRTGEKVFLECVQDMDHENMFWYRQDPGLGLRLIYFSYDVKMKEKGDIPEGYSVSREKKERFSLILESASTNQTSMYLCATLPPRGDGPLDFYEQYFGPGTRLTVT.